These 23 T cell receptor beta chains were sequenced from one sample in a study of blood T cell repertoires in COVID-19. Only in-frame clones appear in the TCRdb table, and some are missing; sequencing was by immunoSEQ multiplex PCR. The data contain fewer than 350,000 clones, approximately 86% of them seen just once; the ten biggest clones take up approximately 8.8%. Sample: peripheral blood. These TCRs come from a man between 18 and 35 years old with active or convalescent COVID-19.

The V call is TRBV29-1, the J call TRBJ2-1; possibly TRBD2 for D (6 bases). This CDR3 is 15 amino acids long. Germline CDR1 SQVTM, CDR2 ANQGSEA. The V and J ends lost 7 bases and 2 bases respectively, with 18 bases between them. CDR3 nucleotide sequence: TGCAGCGGGCTTGGAGGGACGCCTCCCTACAATGAGCAGTTCTTC. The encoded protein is CSGLGGTPPYNEQFF.

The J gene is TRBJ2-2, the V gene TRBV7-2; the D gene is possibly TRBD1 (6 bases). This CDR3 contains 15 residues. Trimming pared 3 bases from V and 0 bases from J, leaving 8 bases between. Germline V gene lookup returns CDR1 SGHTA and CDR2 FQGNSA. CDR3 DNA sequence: TGTGCCAGCAGCTTGGGGGCCTCGAACACCGGGGAGCTGTTTTTT. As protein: CASSLGASNTGELFF.

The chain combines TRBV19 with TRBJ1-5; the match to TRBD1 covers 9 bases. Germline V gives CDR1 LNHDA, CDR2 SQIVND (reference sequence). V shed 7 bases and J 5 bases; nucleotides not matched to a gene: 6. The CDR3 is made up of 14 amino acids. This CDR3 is CASIGTGWDQPQHF. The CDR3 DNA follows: TGTGCCAGTATCGGGACAGGGTGGGATCAGCCCCAGCATTTT. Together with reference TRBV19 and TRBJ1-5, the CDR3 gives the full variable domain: DGGITQSPKYLFRKEGQNVTLSCEQNLNHDAMYWYRQDPGQGLRLIYYSQIVNDFQKGDIAEGYSVSREKKESFPLTVTSAQKNPTAFYLCASIGTGWDQPQHFGDGTRLSIL.

The DNA for the CDR3 is TGTGCCAGCAGAACCGGGGTAAGCACTGAAGCTTTCTTT. It encodes CASRTGVSTEAFF. The chain uses TRBV6-5 and TRBJ1-1; D not resolved. This CDR3 is built from 13 residues. Trimming cost V 6 bases and J 4 bases, with 12 bases left between them. Germline CDR1 MNHEY, CDR2 SVGAGI.

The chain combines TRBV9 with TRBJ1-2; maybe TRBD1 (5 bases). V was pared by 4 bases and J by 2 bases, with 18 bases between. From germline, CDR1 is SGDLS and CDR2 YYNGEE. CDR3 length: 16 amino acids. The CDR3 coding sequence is TGTGCCAGCAGCCGTCTGACAGAGTCCGTAAACTATGGCTACACCTTC. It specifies CASSRLTESVNYGYTF.

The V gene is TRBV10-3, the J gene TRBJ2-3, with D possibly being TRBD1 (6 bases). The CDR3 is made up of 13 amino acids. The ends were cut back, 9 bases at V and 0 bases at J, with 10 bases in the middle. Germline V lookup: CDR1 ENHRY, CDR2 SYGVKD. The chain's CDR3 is CAITDRSTDTQYF. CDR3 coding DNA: TGTGCCATTACGGACAGAAGCACAGATACGCAGTATTTT.

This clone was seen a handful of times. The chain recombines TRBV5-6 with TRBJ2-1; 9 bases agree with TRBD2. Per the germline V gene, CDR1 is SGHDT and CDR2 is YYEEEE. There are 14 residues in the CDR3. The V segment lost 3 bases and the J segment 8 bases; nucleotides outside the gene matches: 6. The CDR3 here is CASSSGLAGHEQFF. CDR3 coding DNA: TGTGCCAGCAGCTCGGGACTAGCAGGTCATGAGCAGTTCTTC.

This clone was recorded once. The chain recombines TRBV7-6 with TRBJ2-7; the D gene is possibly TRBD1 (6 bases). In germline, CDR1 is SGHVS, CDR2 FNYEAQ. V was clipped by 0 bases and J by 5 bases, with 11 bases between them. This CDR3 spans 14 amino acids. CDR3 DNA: TGTGCCAGCAGCTTAGCGGCAGGGGTCGACGAGCAGTACTTC. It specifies CASSLAAGVDEQYF.

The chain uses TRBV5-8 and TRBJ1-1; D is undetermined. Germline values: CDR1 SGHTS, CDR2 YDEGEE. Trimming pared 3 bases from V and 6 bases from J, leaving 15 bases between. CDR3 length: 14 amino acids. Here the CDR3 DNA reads TGTGCCAGCAGCTCCTTTATTCAACTGGCTGAAGCTTTCTTT. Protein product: CASSSFIQLAEAFF.

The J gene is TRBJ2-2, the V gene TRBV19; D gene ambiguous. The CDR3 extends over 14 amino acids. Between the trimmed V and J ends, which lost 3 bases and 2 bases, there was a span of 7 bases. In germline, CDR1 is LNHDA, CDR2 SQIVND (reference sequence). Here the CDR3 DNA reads TGTGCCAGTAGTATTCGAGTAAACACCGGGGAGCTGTTTTTT. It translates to CASSIRVNTGELFF.

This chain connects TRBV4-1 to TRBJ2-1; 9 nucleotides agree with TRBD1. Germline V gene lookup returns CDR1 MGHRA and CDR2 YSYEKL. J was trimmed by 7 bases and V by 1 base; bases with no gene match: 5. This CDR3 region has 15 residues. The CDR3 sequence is CASSQGDRVKNEQFF. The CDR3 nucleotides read TGCGCCAGCAGCCAAGGGGACAGGGTGAAGAATGAGCAGTTCTTC.

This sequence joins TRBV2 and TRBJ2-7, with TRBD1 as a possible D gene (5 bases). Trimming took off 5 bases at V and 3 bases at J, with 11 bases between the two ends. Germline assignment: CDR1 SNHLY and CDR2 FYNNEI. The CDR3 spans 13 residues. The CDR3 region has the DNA TGTGCCAGCAGTCAGGGATTTAGCTACGAGCAGTACTTC. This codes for CASSQGFSYEQYF.

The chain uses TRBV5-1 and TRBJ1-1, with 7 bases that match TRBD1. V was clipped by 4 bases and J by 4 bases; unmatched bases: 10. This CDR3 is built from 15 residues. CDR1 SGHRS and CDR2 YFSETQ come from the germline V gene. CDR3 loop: CASSPADRPITEAFF. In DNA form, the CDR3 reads TGCGCCAGCAGCCCGGCGGACAGGCCAATCACTGAAGCTTTCTTT.

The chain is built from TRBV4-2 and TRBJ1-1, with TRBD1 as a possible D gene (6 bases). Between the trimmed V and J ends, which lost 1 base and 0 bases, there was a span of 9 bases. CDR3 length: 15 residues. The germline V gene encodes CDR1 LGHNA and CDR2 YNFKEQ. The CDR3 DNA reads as TGTGCCAGCAGCCAAGGAGGGACATTGAACACTGAAGCTTTCTTT. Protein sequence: CASSQGGTLNTEAFF.

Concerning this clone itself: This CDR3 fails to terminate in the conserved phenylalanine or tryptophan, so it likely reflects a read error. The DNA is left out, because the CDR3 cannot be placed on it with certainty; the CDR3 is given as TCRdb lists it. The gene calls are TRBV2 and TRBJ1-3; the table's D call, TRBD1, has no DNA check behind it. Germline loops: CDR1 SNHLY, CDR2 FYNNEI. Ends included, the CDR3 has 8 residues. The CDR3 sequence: CASSGGIT.

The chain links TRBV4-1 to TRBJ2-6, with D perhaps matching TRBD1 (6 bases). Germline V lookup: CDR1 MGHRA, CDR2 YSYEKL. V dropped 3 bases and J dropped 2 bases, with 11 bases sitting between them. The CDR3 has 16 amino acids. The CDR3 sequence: CASSHLTGTGANVLTF. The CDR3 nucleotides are TGCGCCAGCAGCCATCTAACAGGGACTGGGGCCAACGTCCTGACTTTC.

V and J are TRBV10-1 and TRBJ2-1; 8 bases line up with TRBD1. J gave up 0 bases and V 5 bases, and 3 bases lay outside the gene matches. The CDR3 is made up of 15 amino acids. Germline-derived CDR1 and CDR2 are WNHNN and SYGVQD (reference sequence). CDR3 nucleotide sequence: TGCGCCAGCAGTACTGGACAGGGCTCCTACAATGAGCAGTTCTTC. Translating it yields CASSTGQGSYNEQFF.

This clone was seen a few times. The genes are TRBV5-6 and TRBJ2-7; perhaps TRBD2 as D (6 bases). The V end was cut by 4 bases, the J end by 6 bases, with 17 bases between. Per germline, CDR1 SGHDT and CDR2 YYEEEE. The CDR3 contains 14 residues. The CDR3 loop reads CASSRGGIGLEQYF. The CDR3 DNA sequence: TGTGCCAGCAGCCGTGGGGGGATCGGGCTCGAGCAGTACTTC.

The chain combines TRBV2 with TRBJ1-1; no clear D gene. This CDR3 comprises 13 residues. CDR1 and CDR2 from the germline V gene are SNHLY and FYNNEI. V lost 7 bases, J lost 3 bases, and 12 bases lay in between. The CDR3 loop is CASTRGEYTEAFF. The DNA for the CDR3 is TGTGCCAGCACCCGCGGGGAGTACACTGAAGCTTTCTTT.

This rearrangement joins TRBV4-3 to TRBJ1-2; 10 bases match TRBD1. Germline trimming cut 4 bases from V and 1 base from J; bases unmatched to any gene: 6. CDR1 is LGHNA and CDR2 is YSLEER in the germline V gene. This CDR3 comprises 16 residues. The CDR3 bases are TGCGCCAGCAGCCCCCGGACAGGGGGGGATAACTATGGCTACACCTTC. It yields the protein CASSPRTGGDNYGYTF.

In DNA form, the CDR3 reads TGCGCCAGCAGCCAAGGCCGGGCAGGGGGCTACGAGCAGTACTTC. Amino acids: CASSQGRAGGYEQYF. The chain couples TRBV4-3 to TRBJ2-7; 7 nucleotides match TRBD1. The length of the CDR3 is 15 residues. CDR1 and CDR2 (germline): LGHNA, YSLEER. V shed 1 base, J shed 3 bases, and the junction held 6 bases outside the gene matches.

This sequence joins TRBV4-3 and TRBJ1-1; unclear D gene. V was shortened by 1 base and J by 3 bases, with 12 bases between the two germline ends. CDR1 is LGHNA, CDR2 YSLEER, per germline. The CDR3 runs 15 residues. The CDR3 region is CASSQGPQVHTEAFF. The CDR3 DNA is TGCGCCAGCAGCCAAGGACCGCAGGTTCACACTGAAGCTTTCTTT.

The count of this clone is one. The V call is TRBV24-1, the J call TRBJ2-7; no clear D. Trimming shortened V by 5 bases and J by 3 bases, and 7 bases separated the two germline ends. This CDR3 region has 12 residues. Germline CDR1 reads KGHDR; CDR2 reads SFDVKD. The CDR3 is CATSATGYEQYF. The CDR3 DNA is TGTGCCACCAGTGCGACGGGCTACGAGCAGTACTTC.